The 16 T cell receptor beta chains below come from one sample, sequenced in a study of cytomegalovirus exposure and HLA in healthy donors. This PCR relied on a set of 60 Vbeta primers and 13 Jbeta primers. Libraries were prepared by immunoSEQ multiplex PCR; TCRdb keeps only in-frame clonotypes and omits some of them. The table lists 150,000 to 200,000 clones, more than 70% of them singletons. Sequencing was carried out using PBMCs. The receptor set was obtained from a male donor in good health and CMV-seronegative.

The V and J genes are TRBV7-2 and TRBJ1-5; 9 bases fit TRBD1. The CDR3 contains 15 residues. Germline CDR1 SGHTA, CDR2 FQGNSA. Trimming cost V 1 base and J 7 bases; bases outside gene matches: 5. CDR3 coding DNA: TGTGCCAGCAGCTTAGACGGGACAGGGTGGCAGCCCCAGCATTTT. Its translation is CASSLDGTGWQPQHF.

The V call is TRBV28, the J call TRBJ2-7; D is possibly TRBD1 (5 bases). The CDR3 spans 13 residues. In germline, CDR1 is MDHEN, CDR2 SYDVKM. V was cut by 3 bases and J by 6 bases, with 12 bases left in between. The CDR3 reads CASSFLQAVEQYF. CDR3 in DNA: TGTGCCAGCAGTTTTTTACAGGCAGTCGAGCAGTACTTC.

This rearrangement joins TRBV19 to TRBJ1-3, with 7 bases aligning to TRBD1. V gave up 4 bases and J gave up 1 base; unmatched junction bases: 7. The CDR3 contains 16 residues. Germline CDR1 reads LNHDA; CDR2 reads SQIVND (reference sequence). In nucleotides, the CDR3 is TGTGCCAGTAGTAAGGAAGGGGGCCTATCTGGAAACACCATATATTTT. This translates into CASSKEGGLSGNTIYF.

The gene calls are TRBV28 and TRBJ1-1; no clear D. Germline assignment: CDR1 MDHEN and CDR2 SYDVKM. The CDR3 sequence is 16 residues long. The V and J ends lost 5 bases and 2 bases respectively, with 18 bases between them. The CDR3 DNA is TGTGCCAGCAGTACCTGGTTCGGGGATCCTAACACTGAAGCTTTCTTT. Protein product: CASSTWFGDPNTEAFF. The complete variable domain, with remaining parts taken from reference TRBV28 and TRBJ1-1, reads DVKVTQSSRYLVKRTGEKVFLECVQDMDHENMFWYRQDPGLGLRLIYFSYDVKMKEKGDIPEGYSVSREKKERFSLILESASTNQTSMYLCASSTWFGDPNTEAFFGQGTRLTVV.

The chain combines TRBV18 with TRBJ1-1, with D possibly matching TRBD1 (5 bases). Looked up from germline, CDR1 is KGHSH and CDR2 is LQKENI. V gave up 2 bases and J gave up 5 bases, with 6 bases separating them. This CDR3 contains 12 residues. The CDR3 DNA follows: TGTGCCAGCTCACCAAGACAGACTGAAGCTTTCTTT. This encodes CASSPRQTEAFF.

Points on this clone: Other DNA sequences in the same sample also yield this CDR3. This CDR3 is CASSYSGARNTEAFF. The CDR3 DNA reads TGTGCCAGCAGTTACTCCGGTGCACGGAACACTGAAGCTTTCTTT. The chain combines TRBV6-5 with TRBJ1-1; D not certain. Per the germline V gene, CDR1 is MNHEY and CDR2 is SVGAGI. V lost 0 bases and J lost 1, with 9 bases in between. The CDR3 covers 15 residues.

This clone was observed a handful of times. The CDR3 here is CASSRQSNYGYTF. The CDR3 DNA follows: TGTGCCAGCAGTCGACAGTCGAACTATGGCTACACCTTC. The chain employs TRBV28 and TRBJ1-2, with D maybe TRBD1 (5 bases). The CDR3 is made up of 13 amino acids. CDR1 is MDHEN and CDR2 is SYDVKM in the germline V gene. Trimming shortened V by 5 bases and J by 2 bases, and 9 bases separated the two germline ends.

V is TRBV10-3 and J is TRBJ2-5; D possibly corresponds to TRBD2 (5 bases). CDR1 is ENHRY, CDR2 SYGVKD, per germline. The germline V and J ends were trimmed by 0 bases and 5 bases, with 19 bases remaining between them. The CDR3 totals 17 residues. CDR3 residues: CAISESKRAAAPETQYF. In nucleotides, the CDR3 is TGTGCCATCAGTGAGTCCAAGAGGGCCGCTGCCCCCGAGACCCAGTACTTC.

CDR3 DNA sequence: TGTGCCAGCAGTGGAAAGACTAGCGGGTCCTACAATGAGCAGTTCTTC. Its protein is CASSGKTSGSYNEQFF. The chain combines TRBV27 with TRBJ2-1; 10 bases fit TRBD2. This CDR3 is built from 16 residues. Germline V gene lookup returns CDR1 MNHEY and CDR2 SMNVEV (reference sequence). V was clipped by 5 bases and J by 1 base; unmatched bases: 5.

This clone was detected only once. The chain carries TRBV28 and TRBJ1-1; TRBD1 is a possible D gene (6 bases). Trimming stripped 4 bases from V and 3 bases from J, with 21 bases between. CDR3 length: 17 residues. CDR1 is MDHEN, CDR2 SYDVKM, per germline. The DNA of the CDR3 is TGTGCCAGCAGTTCACGTATAACAGGGAGTATCCACACTGAAGCTTTCTTT. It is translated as CASSSRITGSIHTEAFF.

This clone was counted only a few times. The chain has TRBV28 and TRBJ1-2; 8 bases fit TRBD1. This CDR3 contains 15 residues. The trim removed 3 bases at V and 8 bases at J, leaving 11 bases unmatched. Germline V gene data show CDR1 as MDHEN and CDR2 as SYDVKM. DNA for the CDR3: TGTGCCAGCAGTTTGGGACAGGAGACTTTCAACGGCTACACCTTC. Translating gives CASSLGQETFNGYTF.

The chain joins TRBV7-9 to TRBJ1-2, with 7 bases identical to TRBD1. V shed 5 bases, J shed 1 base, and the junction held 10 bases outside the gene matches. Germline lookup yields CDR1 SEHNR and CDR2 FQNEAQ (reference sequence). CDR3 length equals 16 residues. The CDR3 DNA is TGTGCCAGCAGCATCTCGACAGGGCGGATTAACTATGGCTACACCTTC. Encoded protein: CASSISTGRINYGYTF.

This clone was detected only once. The CDR3 spells CASSPRVGRFQETQYF. Written as DNA, the CDR3 is TGTGCCAGCAGCCCTCGGGTAGGCCGATTCCAAGAGACCCAGTACTTC. The rearrangement uses TRBV11-2 and TRBJ2-5; no reliable D call. The CDR3 is made up of 16 amino acids. Germline lookup yields CDR1 SGHAT and CDR2 FQNNGV. V was pared by 5 bases and J by 1 base, with 17 bases between. The variable domain in full, with the rest retrieved from reference TRBV11-2 and TRBJ2-5, is EAGVAQSPRYKIIEKRQSVAFWCNPISGHATLYWYQQILGQGPKLLIQFQNNGVVDDSQLPKDRFSAERLKGVDSTLKIQPAKLEDSAVYLCASSPRVGRFQETQYFGPGTRLLVL.

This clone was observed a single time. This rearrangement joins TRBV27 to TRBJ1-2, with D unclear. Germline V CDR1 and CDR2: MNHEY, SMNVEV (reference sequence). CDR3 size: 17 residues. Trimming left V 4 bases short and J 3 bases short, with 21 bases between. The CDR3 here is CASSSPPLPGTHYGYTF. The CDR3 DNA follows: TGTGCCAGCAGTTCCCCCCCATTGCCGGGTACCCACTATGGCTACACCTTC.

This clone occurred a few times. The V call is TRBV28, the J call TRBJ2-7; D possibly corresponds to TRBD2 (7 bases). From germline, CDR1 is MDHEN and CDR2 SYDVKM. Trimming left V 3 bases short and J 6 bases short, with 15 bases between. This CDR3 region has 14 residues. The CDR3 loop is CASSLGGADGEQYF. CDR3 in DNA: TGTGCCAGCAGTTTGGGGGGGGCTGATGGCGAGCAGTACTTC.

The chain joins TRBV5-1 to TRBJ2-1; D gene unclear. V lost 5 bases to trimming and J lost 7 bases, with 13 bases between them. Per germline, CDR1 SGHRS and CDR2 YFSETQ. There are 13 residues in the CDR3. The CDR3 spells CASRARVENEQFF. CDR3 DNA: TGCGCCAGCAGAGCCCGAGTAGAAAATGAGCAGTTCTTC. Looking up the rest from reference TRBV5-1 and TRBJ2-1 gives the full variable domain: KAGVTQTPRYLIKTRGQQVTLSCSPISGHRSVSWYQQTPGQGLQFLFEYFSETQRNKGNFPGRFSGRQFSNSRSEMNVSTLELGDSALYLCASRARVENEQFFGPGTRLTVL.